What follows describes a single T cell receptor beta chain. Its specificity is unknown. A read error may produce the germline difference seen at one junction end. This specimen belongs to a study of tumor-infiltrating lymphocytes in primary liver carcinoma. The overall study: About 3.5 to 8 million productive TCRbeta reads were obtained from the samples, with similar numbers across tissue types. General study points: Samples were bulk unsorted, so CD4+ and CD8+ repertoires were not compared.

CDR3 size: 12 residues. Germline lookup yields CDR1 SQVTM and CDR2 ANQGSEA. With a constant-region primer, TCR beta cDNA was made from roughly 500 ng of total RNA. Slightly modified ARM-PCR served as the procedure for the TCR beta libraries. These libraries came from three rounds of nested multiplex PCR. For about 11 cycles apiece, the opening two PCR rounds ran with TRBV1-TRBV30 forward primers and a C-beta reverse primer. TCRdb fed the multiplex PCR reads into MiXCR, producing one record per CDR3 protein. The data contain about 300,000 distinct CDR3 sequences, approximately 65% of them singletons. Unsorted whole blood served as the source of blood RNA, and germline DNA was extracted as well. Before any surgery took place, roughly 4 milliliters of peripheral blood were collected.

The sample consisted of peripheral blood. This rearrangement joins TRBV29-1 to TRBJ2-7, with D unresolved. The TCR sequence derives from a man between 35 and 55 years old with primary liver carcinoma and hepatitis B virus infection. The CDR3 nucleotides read TGCAGCGTTGAAGACCGGTCCTTCGATCAGCACTTC. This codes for CSVEDRSFDQHF.